Listed here are 32 T cell receptor beta chains from one sample, sequenced in a study of human T cells and chemical hapten exposure. The time point here: patch test 1, 2 weeks after DPC sensitization. Treatment specified: therapeutic diphenylcyclopropenone sensitization with weekly scalp DPC. Each CDR3 protein is one row after TCRdb ran MiXCR on the RACE reads. This repertoire shows around 340,000 distinct CDR3 sequences, approximately 6.3% found once; its top ten account for around 8.4%. The input for sequencing was whole blood, taken in connection with sensitization to the hapten diphenylcyclopropenone (DPC). The receptors come from a woman between 18 and 29 years old with alopecia areata. Some clones in this sample may be carry-over from other donors' samples.

This clonotype has ten or more counts. The chain has TRBV7-2 and TRBJ2-3; 15 nucleotides line up with TRBD2. Looked up from germline, CDR1 is SGHTA and CDR2 is FQGNSA. V shed 5 bases and J 4 bases; nucleotides not matched to a gene: 7. The CDR3 extends over 17 amino acids. The CDR3 nucleotides are TGTGCCAGCAGCCCCCGGACTAGCGGGGGGGCAGCAGATACGCAGTATTTT. Translating it yields CASSPRTSGGAADTQYF.

The chain joins TRBV29-1 to TRBJ2-5; D is uncertain. Trimming stripped 1 base from V and 2 bases from J, with 11 bases between. The length of the CDR3 is 14 residues. Germline assignment: CDR1 SQVTM and CDR2 ANQGSEA. CDR3 bases: TGCAGCGTTGAAGCTAAGGCTCATCAAGAGACCCAGTACTTC. This codes for CSVEAKAHQETQYF.

This chain connects TRBV7-9 to TRBJ1-4; D possibly corresponds to TRBD1 (6 bases). Germline V gene sequence: CDR1 SEHNR, CDR2 FQNEAQ (reference sequence). Trimming took 0 bases from V and 6 from J, leaving 11 bases between them. This CDR3 is built from 15 residues. The chain's CDR3 is CASSLAEQGYEKLFF. The CDR3 DNA follows: TGTGCCAGCAGCTTAGCGGAACAGGGCTATGAAAAACTGTTTTTT. Full variable domain (remainder filled in from reference TRBV7-9 and TRBJ1-4): DTGVSQNPRHKITKRGQNVTFRCDPISEHNRLYWYRQTLGQGPEFLTYFQNEAQLEKSRLLSDRFSAERPKGSFSTLEIQRTEQGDSAMYLCASSLAEQGYEKLFFGSGTQLSVL.

V gene TRBV7-9 combines with J gene TRBJ1-1, with TRBD1 matching 12 bases. This CDR3 comprises 13 residues. V was clipped by 4 bases and J by 11 bases; unmatched bases: 5. From germline, CDR1 is SEHNR and CDR2 FQNEAQ (reference sequence). The CDR3 sequence is CASSSGQGAMAFF. The CDR3 nucleotides read TGTGCCAGCAGCTCGGGACAGGGGGCAATGGCTTTCTTT. Looking up the rest from reference TRBV7-9 and TRBJ1-1 gives the full variable domain: DTGVSQNPRHKITKRGQNVTFRCDPISEHNRLYWYRQTLGQGPEFLTYFQNEAQLEKSRLLSDRFSAERPKGSFSTLEIQRTEQGDSAMYLCASSSGQGAMAFFGQGTRLTVV.

This clonotype was observed many times. The CDR3 loop is CASSFRQGARGANVLTF. In nucleotides, the CDR3 is TGTGCCAGCAGTTTCAGACAGGGGGCGCGGGGGGCCAACGTCCTGACTTTC. This rearrangement joins TRBV28 to TRBJ2-6; 10 nucleotides align to TRBD1. Germline loops: CDR1 MDHEN, CDR2 SYDVKM. The CDR3 is 17 residues long. After removal of 3 bases from V and 4 bases from J, the junction contained 6 bases not matched to a gene.

This clonotype was detected many times. The V gene is TRBV4-1, the J gene TRBJ2-3; a possible D gene is TRBD1 (5 bases). The germline V gene encodes CDR1 MGHRA and CDR2 YSYEKL. V was trimmed by 0 bases and J by 7 bases, leaving 14 bases between them. This CDR3 has 15 residues. CDR3 region: CASSQEGARTNTQYF. DNA of the CDR3: TGCGCCAGCAGCCAAGAAGGGGCCCGCACCAATACGCAGTATTTT.

The chain recombines TRBV7-2 with TRBJ2-5, with D unclear. V was clipped by 1 base and J by 5 bases, with 14 bases between them. The germline V gene encodes CDR1 SGHTA and CDR2 FQGNSA. CDR3 length: 15 amino acids. CDR3 bases: TGTGCCAGCAGCTTAGACTCGGTCTTGGGGGAGACCCAGTACTTC. This codes for CASSLDSVLGETQYF.

V is TRBV20-1 and J is TRBJ2-7; 11 bases match TRBD1. V was clipped by 5 bases and J by 3 bases; unmatched bases: 3. This CDR3 has 13 residues. Germline V lookup: CDR1 DFQATT, CDR2 SNEGSKA (reference sequence). The CDR3 spells CSARTGGFYEQYF. The CDR3 DNA sequence: TGCAGTGCTCGGACAGGGGGCTTCTACGAGCAGTACTTC.

This clonotype has more than one count but fewer than ten. This chain connects TRBV6-1 to TRBJ1-6; weak D call: TRBD1 (5 bases). Per the germline V gene, CDR1 is MNHNS and CDR2 is SASEGT. Trimming took 7 bases from V and 6 from J, leaving 19 bases between them. This CDR3 spans 16 amino acids. The CDR3: CASTQPPAGVNSPLHF. DNA for the CDR3: TGTGCCAGCACCCAACCTCCGGCGGGGGTTAATTCACCCCTCCACTTT.

The chain has TRBV29-1 and TRBJ1-2, with unresolved D. Per the germline V gene, CDR1 is SQVTM and CDR2 is ANQGSEA. The ends were cut back, 4 bases at V and 2 bases at J, with 5 bases in the middle. CDR3 size: 11 residues. The CDR3 loop reads CSVVSNYGYTF. The CDR3 DNA sequence: TGCAGCGTTGTGAGCAACTATGGCTACACCTTC.

This rearrangement joins TRBV29-1 to TRBJ2-2, with unresolved D. The CDR3 loop spans 18 amino acids. V was cut by 2 bases and J by 1 base, with 20 bases left in between. Germline V gene sequence: CDR1 SQVTM, CDR2 ANQGSEA. The CDR3 region has the DNA TGCAGCGTTGAACAATTCGTCGGTTCTGCAAGGAACACCGGGGAGCTGTTTTTT. Protein: CSVEQFVGSARNTGELFF.

This clonotype was picked up a small number of times. The chain combines TRBV6-2 or TRBV6-3 with TRBJ1-5; D possibly corresponds to TRBD1 (6 bases). Germline CDR1 and CDR2: MNHEY and SVGEGT. The CDR3 runs 16 residues. V lost 4 bases and J lost 0, with 13 bases in between. The CDR3 nucleotides read TGTGCCAGCAGTTGGGGATGGACAGTTAGCAATCAGCCCCAGCATTTT. The encoded protein is CASSWGWTVSNQPQHF.

CDR3 nucleotides: TGTGCCAGCGTGGCACAGGGGGTAAACACTGAAGCTTTCTTT. Its translation is CASVAQGVNTEAFF. V and J are TRBV6-1 and TRBJ1-1; 8 positions agree with TRBD1. CDR1 MNHNS and CDR2 SASEGT come from the germline V gene. With V trimmed by 8 bases and J by 2 bases, 7 bases remained unmatched. The CDR3 length is 14 residues.

This clonotype was seen a few times. The chain is built from TRBV28 and TRBJ2-3; 10 bases fit TRBD1. Germline V gene sequence: CDR1 MDHEN, CDR2 SYDVKM. The junction had 5 bases not matched to a gene; V was cut back by 4 bases and J by 4 bases. There are 15 residues in the CDR3. CDR3 in DNA: TGTGCCAGCAGTTCGGGACAGGGGATAGCAGATACGCAGTATTTT. Its protein product is CASSSGQGIADTQYF.

The rearrangement links TRBV7-2 to TRBJ2-3; 9 bases line up with TRBD2. Germline lookup yields CDR1 SGHTA and CDR2 FQGNSA. The J segment lost 10 bases and the V segment lost 2 bases, leaving 4 bases of the junction unmatched. The CDR3 sequence is 13 residues long. The CDR3 DNA reads as TGTGCCAGCAGCTTAACCAGCGGGGGGCCGCAGTATTTT. It is translated as CASSLTSGGPQYF.

For this clonotype: One junction end does not reproduce the germline sequence, and a read error may be involved. This chain uses TRBV28 with TRBJ2-7; D possibly corresponds to TRBD1 (5 bases). This CDR3 region has 11 residues. Germline assignment: CDR1 MDHEN and CDR2 SYDVKM. The CDR3 DNA reads TGTGTCAGCACAGGTACCTACGAGCAGTACTTC. Translation: CVSTGTYEQYF. The complete variable domain, with remaining parts taken from reference TRBV28 and TRBJ2-7, reads DVKVTQSSRYLVKRTGEKVFLECVQDMDHENMFWYRQDPGLGLRLIYFSYDVKMKEKGDIPEGYSVSREKKERFSLILESASTNQTSMYLCVSTGTYEQYFGPGTRLTVT.

This clonotype occurred once. This may be a read error, as it is one base from a much larger clone. The gene calls are TRBV5-6 and TRBJ2-3; D remains ambiguous. The germline V gene encodes CDR1 SGHDT and CDR2 YYEEEE. The CDR3 runs 14 residues. Written as DNA, the CDR3 is TGTGCCAACAGCTTGGATTTGGGTTCCGGTACGCAGTATTTT. As protein: CANSLDLGSGTQYF.

This chain links TRBV7-6 with TRBJ1-5; the D is unclear. Trimming cost V 1 base and J 0 bases, with 7 bases left between them. The CDR3 sequence is 15 residues long. CDR1 is SGHVS and CDR2 is FNYEAQ in the germline V gene. The CDR3 here is CASSLVGSSNQPQHF. CDR3 bases: TGTGCCAGCAGCTTAGTCGGCAGTAGCAATCAGCCCCAGCATTTT.

This sequence joins TRBV5-6 and TRBJ2-1; 9 bases are a match to TRBD2. The CDR3 is made up of 16 amino acids. V shed 0 bases and J 7 bases; nucleotides not matched to a gene: 8. Germline V gene data show CDR1 as SGHDT and CDR2 as YYEEEE. CDR3 region: CASSLAGSGGGNEQFF. CDR3 bases: TGTGCCAGCAGCTTGGCGGGTAGCGGGGGAGGGAATGAGCAGTTCTTC. The full variable domain, completed using reference TRBV5-6 and TRBJ2-1, is DAGVTQSPTHLIKTRGQQVTLRCSPKSGHDTVSWYQQALGQGPQFIFQYYEEEERQRGNFPDRFSGHQFPNYSSELNVNALLLGDSALYLCASSLAGSGGGNEQFFGPGTRLTVL.

At least ten counts were recorded for this clonotype. J is TRBJ2-4 and V is TRBV4-3; D is unresolved. Germline CDR1 and CDR2: LGHNA and YSLEER. The CDR3 contains 13 residues. Deletions cut 0 bases from V and 9 bases from J, with 9 bases between. CDR3 sequence (DNA): TGCGCCAGCAGCCAAGACGCAGACCGCATTCAGTACTTC. Encoded protein: CASSQDADRIQYF.

The chain uses TRBV12-3 or TRBV12-4 and TRBJ1-2; a possible D gene is TRBD1 (6 bases). The CDR3 sequence is 15 residues long. With 6 bases removed from V and 8 bases from J, the gap between germline ends came to 22 bases. The CDR3 region has the DNA TGTGCCAGCAGCTCTTTATATCCCGGGACAAAAGGCTACACCTTC. Encoded protein: CASSSLYPGTKGYTF.

The V gene is TRBV6-5, the J gene TRBJ2-7, with D possibly matching TRBD2 (6 bases). The CDR3 totals 11 residues. The V and J ends lost 6 bases and 6 bases respectively, with 9 bases between them. Germline-derived CDR1 and CDR2 are MNHEY and SVGAGI. CDR3 sequence (DNA): TGTGCCAGCAGAGGAGGGCGCGAGCAGTACTTC. Translating gives CASRGGREQYF.

Remarks on this clonotype: A much larger clone is a single base away; this may be a read error. The rearrangement uses TRBV5-6 and TRBJ2-3; possible D gene TRBD2, 6 bases. The CDR3 totals 12 residues. Trimming took off 4 bases at V and 5 bases at J, with 8 bases between the two ends. Germline V gene lookup returns CDR1 SGHDT and CDR2 YYEEEE. CDR3: CASSGGEDTQYF. The DNA of the CDR3 is TGTGCCAGCAGCGGAGGGGAAGATACGCAGTATTTT. The variable domain in full, completed from reference TRBV5-6 and TRBJ2-3, reads DAGVTQSPTHLIKTRGQQVTLRCSPKSGHDTVSWYQQALGQGPQFIFQYYEEEERQRGNFPDRFSGHQFPNYSSELNVNALLLGDSALYLCASSGGEDTQYFGPGTRLTVL.

The chain recombines TRBV20-1 with TRBJ2-5, with D possibly matching TRBD1 (6 bases). The CDR3 spans 14 residues. Germline loops: CDR1 DFQATT, CDR2 SNEGSKA (reference sequence). V was trimmed by 6 bases and J by 7 bases, leaving 21 bases between them. CDR3 residues: CSAHEAGDGGTQYF. The CDR3 DNA is TGCAGTGCCCACGAGGCAGGGGACGGAGGGACCCAGTACTTC.

This clonotype appeared many times. The chain has TRBV6-1 and TRBJ2-1; TRBD1 matches 8 bases. V lost 5 bases and J lost 14; bases outside the gene matches: 5. Germline lookup yields CDR1 MNHNS and CDR2 SASEGT. The CDR3 runs 11 residues. The CDR3 spells CASSPGTGKFF. The CDR3 DNA is TGTGCCAGCAGTCCGGGGACAGGAAAGTTCTTC.

This clonotype was counted many times. The chain has TRBV6-1 and TRBJ2-7, with unresolved D. Trimming shortened V by 8 bases and J by 5 bases, and 13 bases separated the two germline ends. The V gene's germline CDR1 is MNHNS and CDR2 SASEGT. The CDR3 length is 12 residues. This chain's CDR3 is CASAQIWDEQYF. The CDR3 bases are TGTGCCAGCGCACAGATATGGGACGAGCAGTACTTC.

The chain couples TRBV20-1 to TRBJ1-5; a possible D gene is TRBD1 (6 bases). The CDR3 has 14 residues. The germline V gene encodes CDR1 DFQATT and CDR2 SNEGSKA (reference sequence). Deletions cut 3 bases from V and 5 bases from J, with 14 bases between. The CDR3 loop reads CSARKQGADQPQHF. CDR3 bases: TGCAGTGCTAGGAAACAGGGAGCCGATCAGCCCCAGCATTTT.

This clonotype has a handful of counts. The rearrangement links TRBV6-5 to TRBJ1-1, with 7 bases aligning to TRBD1. Germline CDR1 MNHEY, CDR2 SVGAGI. V shed 6 bases and J 4 bases; nucleotides not matched to a gene: 11. CDR3 length: 15 residues. This CDR3 reads CASSSGGTGGTEAFF. The CDR3 coding sequence is TGTGCCAGCAGCTCAGGGGGTACGGGGGGCACTGAAGCTTTCTTT.

In this sample, this clonotype turned up many times. The DNA of the CDR3 is TGTGCTAGTGGTTCAATAGTAGATACGCAGTATTTT. It encodes CASGSIVDTQYF. The V and J genes are TRBV12-5 and TRBJ2-3; D is uncertain. Germline lookup yields CDR1 LGHNT and CDR2 FRNRAP. This CDR3 region has 12 residues. The ends were cut back, 4 bases at V and 5 bases at J, with 7 bases in the middle.

The chain carries TRBV9 and TRBJ1-5; D is perhaps TRBD1 (5 bases). The V end lost 6 bases, the J end lost 4 bases, and 26 bases lay between the germline ends. The germline V gene has CDR1 SGDLS and CDR2 YYNGEE. This CDR3 spans 18 amino acids. The CDR3 loop reads CASNKPRGEGIRNQPQHF. CDR3 bases: TGTGCCAGCAACAAACCTCGAGGGGAGGGGATCCGAAATCAGCCCCAGCATTTT.

This clonotype occurred a few times. The rearrangement joins TRBV5-1 to TRBJ2-3; a possible D gene is TRBD2 (5 bases). Germline assignment: CDR1 SGHRS and CDR2 YFSETQ. This CDR3 has 17 residues. Trimming stripped 0 bases from V and 2 bases from J, with 16 bases between. The CDR3 reads CASSLDGPSGVTDTQYF. CDR3 nucleotides: TGCGCCAGCAGCTTGGATGGGCCCAGCGGCGTCACAGATACGCAGTATTTT. Looking up the rest from reference TRBV5-1 and TRBJ2-3 gives the full variable domain: KAGVTQTPRYLIKTRGQQVTLSCSPISGHRSVSWYQQTPGQGLQFLFEYFSETQRNKGNFPGRFSGRQFSNSRSEMNVSTLELGDSALYLCASSLDGPSGVTDTQYFGPGTRLTVL.

There are a few counts of this clonotype. The rearrangement uses TRBV6-2 or TRBV6-3 and TRBJ2-1; 7 bases fit TRBD2. The V gene end was trimmed by 6 bases and the J gene end by 4 bases; junction bases not matched to a gene: 9. CDR1 is MNHEY, CDR2 SVGEGT, per germline. The CDR3 sequence is 15 residues long. In DNA, the CDR3 is TGTGCCAGCAGCAAGCGGGGTGGCACTTACAATGAGCAGTTCTTC. It is translated as CASSKRGGTYNEQFF.